This T cell receptor (beta chain) was identified in a study of shared T cell receptors in the human thymus. The CDR3 extends over 17 amino acids. The germline V gene has CDR1 MNHNS and CDR2 SASEGT. J lost 4 bases, V lost 4 bases, and 10 bases had no gene match. Measured with immunoSEQ multiplex PCR; TCRdb has only the in-frame clones, and not every one. The table records roughly 700,000 clones, 70% to 90% of them present only once. This same sample was also taken into another study, of human thymus T cells. That source reports: It was healthy Finnish infants having corrective surgery for congenital heart defects who were the donors. The source of the thymus tissue was resections taken during corrective heart surgery. In thymic and blood repertoires alike, V and J usage looked biased. Overlap was high between thymic repertoires from unrelated individuals, as reported in related research.

The chain couples TRBV6-1 to TRBJ1-1, with 12 bases that match TRBD1. The sequence was collected from a boy under three years old with a congenital heart defect. Sequencing used thymocytes. CDR3 sequence: CASSAPGQGARGTEAFF. CDR3 DNA sequence: TGTGCCAGCAGTGCGCCGGGACAGGGGGCCAGGGGCACTGAAGCTTTCTTT.